This T cell receptor beta chain was sequenced for a study of T cell responses to AZD1222 COVID-19 vaccine listed by TCRdb under 2021. Study-level background: AZD1222 recipients given second doses at about 4 weeks or at about 12 weeks were pooled, since spike-specific TCR depth and breadth were not found to differ between the two schedules. A total of about 230 trial participants underwent TCR sequencing, of whom about 210 received two doses of AZD1222 and about 26 received two doses of the MenACWY control vaccine. Enrollment into the trials was organized by age into subgroups of 18-55, 56-69 and 70-plus years, and those subgroups contained about 150, 27 and 61 TCR-sequenced participants, respectively. The investigation overall reported the following: Most participants were white British and females outnumbered males, and the authors suggested that clonal diversity may have been underestimated. No day 14 peak-response samples were available, so repertoires were characterized only after the peak T cell response. A significant rise in spike-specific TCR breadth and depth was observed after two AZD1222 doses relative to day 0 and relative to MenACWY recipients. The whole spike protein was spanned by vaccine-associated CD4 TCRs, and dominant responses were seen in regions 160-218 and 743-854. Reportedly, close to half of the unique spike-specific TCRs recognized epitopes lying outside the regions that are mutated in the B.1.351 and B.1.1.7 variants. The 56-69-year group was small, and its depth increase did not reach significance, likely because of low power. Conclusions about previously exposed vaccinees were limited because only five to seven AZD1222 recipients were SARS-CoV-2 seropositive at baseline.

The CDR3 regions of human TCRbeta chains were subjected to immunosequencing. Turning to the authors' computational methods: TCRs in the repertoires were matched against a reference library of SARS-CoV-2-specific TCRs that had been generated with the MIRA antigen-specificity platform. Breadth was defined as the fraction of unique TCRs that were SARS-CoV-2-associated, and depth was defined as the fraction of total T cells that were SARS-CoV-2-associated. Using the MIRA data, every spike-specific TCR was mapped to the spike region that the TCR reacted to and assigned to either a CD4 or a CD8 class. Log10-transformed breadth and depth values were compared by one-way ANOVA with Sidak's multiple comparisons tests. TCRdb stores this immuneACCESS table with in-frame sequences only. Part of the clones is absent; in the studies checked, under half of the shortfall reflects unresolved V genes, and no reason is known for the rest. V, J and clone size are those of that table, while D and trimming were read from the DNA. Here the sample has about 150,000 clones; around 90% occur a single time. Jointly, the top ten make up approximately 17% of the sample.

Clipping removes 6 bases from V and 5 bases from J, with 9 as the unmatched junction base count. The CDR3 sequence holds 16 residues, the cysteine and phenylalanine included. The retained sequence is limited to the CDR3, 48 bases, with the frame set at the first base. The germline V gene encodes CDR1 SGHNT and CDR2 YENEEA. The sample's time point label is to be understood as: baseline before first vaccination. Vaccinee samples came from UK trials COV001 and COV002, including a single-blind randomized controlled phase 2/3 trial of AZD1222 (ChAdOx1 nCoV-19) in healthy adults. For TCRbeta chain sequencing, PBMC samples were collected from trial participants at day 0 and at day 28 after the second dose. Comment on this clone: This receptor's antigen is unknown. No base-level quality is on record; no much larger clone is a single base apart.

The sequence came from an adult in good health. In this chain, TRBV11-3 is recombined with TRBJ2-2, with 10 junctional bases fitting TRBD1. This specimen consisted of peripheral blood, obtained on day 0 of AZD1222 vaccination. For the CDR3, the sequence is CASSFRQGAWTGELFF. The sequence in DNA is TGTGCCAGCAGTTTTAGACAGGGGGCATGGACCGGGGAGCTGTTTTTT.